A selection of T cell receptor beta chains follows, all from one sample in a study of blood T cells in healthy people across ages. TCRdb redid the calling of the 5' RACE reads with MiXCR, one entry per CDR3 protein. The profile covers a few hundred thousand distinct CDR3 sequences, with about 28% appearing a single time and over 3.5% taken by the ten largest. These data also formed part of another study, on T cells of mothers and their children.

The sequenced sample was blood. These receptors were taken from a boy aged 2 to 9 in good health. Both conserved end residues are part of each CDR3. A D gene is named only where the DNA matches it firmly. Size is stated for part of the rows, as once, few or many counts, or as a class when the clone is expanded.

>.|TRBV7-9|.|TRBJ1-1
TGTGCCAGCAGCTTGGGGACGGACTTAGAAGCTTTCTTT
CASSLGTDLEAFF
>TRBD2|TRBV15|few|TRBJ2-1
TGTGCCACCAGCAGAGATCGGTCTAGCGGGAGACAGGGCAATGAGCAGTTCTTC
CATSRDRSSGRQGNEQFF
>.|TRBV28|.|TRBJ1-2
TGTGCCAGCAGTTCGGCCTCGGGCGCCGCGGGCTATGGCTACACCTTC
CASSSASGAAGYGYTF
>.|TRBV4-1|.|TRBJ1-3
TGCGCCAGCAGCCAAGAAGGAGACGTAGGAAACACCATATATTTT
CASSQEGDVGNTIYF
>TRBD1|TRBV12-5|once|TRBJ2-2
TGTGCTAGTGCCCGCCGCCGGGACAGGGCGCCTGAGGAGCTGTTTTTT
CASARRRDRAPEELFF
>.|TRBV7-2|.|TRBJ2-5
TGTGCCAGCGGCTTAGACTTAACCAAAGAGACCCAGTACTTC
CASGLDLTKETQYF
>.|TRBV29-1|.|TRBJ2-7
TGCAGCGGGCTTGGGGACGAGCAGTACTTC
CSGLGDEQYF
>.|TRBV20-1|.|TRBJ2-4
TGCAGTGCTGGGGAAATGGGCAAAAACATTCAGTACTTC
CSAGEMGKNIQYF
>.|TRBV29-1|once|TRBJ2-3
TGCAGCGTTGATGGGCGGGTTTCAACAGATACGCAGTATTTT
CSVDGRVSTDTQYF
>TRBD2|TRBV7-9|.|TRBJ2-5
TGTGCCAGCAGCCCCCCGGCGGGGGGGCCGGAGACCCAGTACTTC
CASSPPAGGPETQYF
>.|TRBV28|few|TRBJ2-6
TGTGCCAGCAGTTTACAGGTTCAGGCCAACGTCCTGACTTTC
CASSLQVQANVLTF
>TRBD1|TRBV4-1|few|TRBJ2-3
TGCGCCAGCAGCCAGGGACAGGGACGGGATACGCAGTATTTT
CASSQGQGRDTQYF
>TRBD2|TRBV5-1|.|TRBJ2-5
TGCGCCAGCAGCGCCCCGGGACTAGCGAGAAACCTCCAAGAGACCCAGTACTTC
CASSAPGLARNLQETQYF
>.|TRBV12-5|few|TRBJ1-1
TGTGCTAGTGGTTTGGAGGGTTCGATCACTGAAGCTTTCTTT
CASGLEGSITEAFF
>.|TRBV6-5|.|TRBJ2-7
TGTGCCATCCGAACGGGAAACGAGCAGTACTTC
CAIRTGNEQYF
>TRBD1|TRBV7-2|few|TRBJ1-3
TGTGCCAGCAGCTTAGAAGGGGGCAGGGGAAGTCGAAACACCATATATTTT
CASSLEGGRGSRNTIYF
>TRBD2|TRBV25-1|.|TRBJ2-3
TGTGCCAGCACTATAGCGGGGACCACAGATACGCAGTATTTT
CASTIAGTTDTQYF
>.|TRBV5-1|.|TRBJ2-1
TGCGCCAGCAGCTTACTCGGGGGGCCATACAATGAGCAGTTCTTC
CASSLLGGPYNEQFF
>TRBD2|TRBV20-1|few|TRBJ2-1
TGCAGTGCTAGAGGAGGACTAGCGGCTAATGAGCAGTTCTTC
CSARGGLAANEQFF
>TRBD2|TRBV7-9|.|TRBJ2-5
TGTGCCAGCAGCGCTCGAGAGCTAGCGGGCCAAGAGACCCAGTACTTC
CASSARELAGQETQYF
>.|TRBV7-2|.|TRBJ2-3
TGTGCCAGCAGCTCCCTAGAATGGTACGCAGATACGCAGTATTTT
CASSSLEWYADTQYF
>.|TRBV2|few|TRBJ2-5
TGTGCCAGCAGGCGATGGCACTTGAACGGGACCCAGTACTTC
CASRRWHLNGTQYF
>.|TRBV7-9|few|TRBJ1-2
TGTGCCAGCAGCTTAATCGGGCAGAACTATGGCTACACCTTC
CASSLIGQNYGYTF
>.|TRBV28|.|TRBJ1-3
TGTGCCAGCAGTCATTTGCGGGGCTTAGCAAACACCATATATTTT
CASSHLRGLANTIYF
>.|TRBV12-3/TRBV12-4|few|TRBJ1-4
TGTGCCAGCATTGAGCCCGGGCACACTAATGAAAAACTGTTTTTT
CASIEPGHTNEKLFF
>.|TRBV10-3|few|TRBJ2-7
TGTGCCATCAGTGCGTCTATAGGCTTTGATACCCCATCCTACGAGCAGTACTTC
CAISASIGFDTPSYEQYF
>.|TRBV3-1|.|TRBJ2-3
TGTGCCAGCAGGGCCGACTTACTCACAGATACGCAGTATTTT
CASRADLLTDTQYF
>.|TRBV9|.|TRBJ1-1
TGTGCCAGCAGCGTGGCTCTTGGGGGGAACACTGAAGCTTTCTTT
CASSVALGGNTEAFF
>.|TRBV12-3/TRBV12-4|.|TRBJ2-1
TGTGCCAGCAGTGAACTGGACCGAGCGGATGAGCAGTTCTTC
CASSELDRADEQFF
>TRBD2|TRBV7-9|.|TRBJ2-7
TGTGCCAGCAGCTTATTCGGGCTAGCGGGGGACTACGAGCAGTACTTC
CASSLFGLAGDYEQYF
>.|TRBV10-3|.|TRBJ2-7
TGTGCCATCAGTGATAGTCTCCGAGGGAGCTCCTACGAGCAGTACTTC
CAISDSLRGSSYEQYF
>TRBD1|TRBV7-9|.|TRBJ1-5
TGTGCCAGCAGCTTCCTAGGACAGGGGGCCGGTAATCAGCCCCAGCATTTT
CASSFLGQGAGNQPQHF
>.|TRBV4-3|.|TRBJ2-2
TGCGCCAGCAGCCACTTACAGGGATCGTATGACACCGGGGAGCTGTTTTTT
CASSHLQGSYDTGELFF
>.|TRBV7-9|.|TRBJ2-2
TGTGCCAGCAGCTTTGGGGTTCGGAAGTCCGGGGAGCTGTTTTTT
CASSFGVRKSGELFF
>.|TRBV30|once|TRBJ2-7
TGTGCCTGGAGTGGGGTGACCTCTGCCTACGAGCAGTACTTC
CAWSGVTSAYEQYF
>.|TRBV18|few|TRBJ2-1
TGTGCCAGCTCACCGACAGGAATGGTCTACAATGAGCAGTTCTTC
CASSPTGMVYNEQFF
>TRBD2|TRBV3-1|.|TRBJ2-2
TGTGCCAGCAGCCAGACTAGCGGGGGGACTGGGGAGCTGTTTTTT
CASSQTSGGTGELFF
>TRBD2|TRBV3-1|few|TRBJ2-3
TGTGCCAGCAGCCTTTTCGGGGGGAGCACAGATACGCAGTATTTT
CASSLFGGSTDTQYF
>TRBD2|TRBV9|.|TRBJ2-2
TGTGCCAGCAGCGCTTTGACTAGCGGGGGCCCCGGGGAGCTGTTTTTT
CASSALTSGGPGELFF
>.|TRBV27|few|TRBJ1-4
TGTGCCAGCAGTTTACTGTCCAGGGTGGGCGAAAAACTGTTTTTT
CASSLLSRVGEKLFF
>TRBD2|TRBV4-2|.|TRBJ2-4
TGTGCCAGCAGCCAAGATCTGGGACTAGCGATAGCCAAAAACATTCAGTACTTC
CASSQDLGLAIAKNIQYF